This T cell receptor (beta chain) was identified in a study of cytomegalovirus exposure and HLA in healthy donors. On the study more broadly: In a later analysis, it was reported that the roughly 120 validation repertoires had been produced on the same platform as the roughly 650 repertoires belonging to the first cohort. Study-level points and caveats: Later, an analysis found that TCR clusters from the first cohort tended to co-occur in the roughly 120 validation repertoires.

The ends were cut back, 3 bases at V and 6 bases at J, with 6 bases in the middle. Germline CDR1 reads KGHSH; CDR2 reads LQKENI. The CDR3 has 11 residues. Some clones are missing from TCRdb's copy, which holds only in-frame ones; the method was immunoSEQ multiplex PCR. The sample contains about 64,000 clones, 90% to 95% of which appear only once. In regard to this clone: What it recognizes is unknown.

V is TRBV18 and J is TRBJ2-7; no firm D call. The sequence came from a woman aged 18-29 years in good health and CMV-seropositive. Specimen: PBMCs. CDR3 sequence (DNA): TGTGCCAGCTCACCCCAGTCCGAGCAGTACTTC. It yields the protein CASSPQSEQYF.